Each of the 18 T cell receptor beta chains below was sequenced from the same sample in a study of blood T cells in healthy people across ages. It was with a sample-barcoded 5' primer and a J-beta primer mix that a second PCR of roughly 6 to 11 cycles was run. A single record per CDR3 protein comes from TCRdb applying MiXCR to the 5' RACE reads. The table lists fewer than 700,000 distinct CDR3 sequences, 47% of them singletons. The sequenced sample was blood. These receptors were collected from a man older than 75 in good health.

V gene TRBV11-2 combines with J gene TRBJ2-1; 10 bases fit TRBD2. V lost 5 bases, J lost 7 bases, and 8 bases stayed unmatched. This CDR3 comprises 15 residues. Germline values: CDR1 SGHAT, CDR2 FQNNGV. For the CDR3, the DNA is TGTGCCAGCAGCCCCGGACTAGCGGTAGGAAATGAGCAGTTCTTC. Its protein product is CASSPGLAVGNEQFF. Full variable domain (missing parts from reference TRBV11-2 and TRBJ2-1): EAGVAQSPRYKIIEKRQSVAFWCNPISGHATLYWYQQILGQGPKLLIQFQNNGVVDDSQLPKDRFSAERLKGVDSTLKIQPAKLEDSAVYLCASSPGLAVGNEQFFGPGTRLTVL.

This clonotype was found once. The CDR3 protein is CATAGQNQETQYF. The CDR3 DNA follows: TGTGCCACCGCGGGACAGAACCAAGAGACCCAGTACTTC. The V call is TRBV24-1, the J call TRBJ2-5, with D tentatively TRBD1 (7 bases). The V end lost 9 bases, the J end lost 0 bases, and 10 bases lay between the germline ends. Germline V gives CDR1 KGHDR, CDR2 SFDVKD. The CDR3 has 13 residues.

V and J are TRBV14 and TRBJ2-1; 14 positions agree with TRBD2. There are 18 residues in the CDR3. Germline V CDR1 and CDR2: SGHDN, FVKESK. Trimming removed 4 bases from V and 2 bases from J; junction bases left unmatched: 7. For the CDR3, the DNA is TGTGCCAGCAGCCCGGGACTAGCGGGAGTAGGGGCCTACAATGAGCAGTTCTTC. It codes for CASSPGLAGVGAYNEQFF.

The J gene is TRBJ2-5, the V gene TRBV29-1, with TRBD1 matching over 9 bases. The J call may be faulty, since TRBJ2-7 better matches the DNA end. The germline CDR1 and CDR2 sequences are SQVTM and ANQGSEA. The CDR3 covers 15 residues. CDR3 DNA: TGCAGCGTTGGGGGCCGAGGGACAGGGCCCTACGAGCAGTACTTC. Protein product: CSVGGRGTGPYEQYF.

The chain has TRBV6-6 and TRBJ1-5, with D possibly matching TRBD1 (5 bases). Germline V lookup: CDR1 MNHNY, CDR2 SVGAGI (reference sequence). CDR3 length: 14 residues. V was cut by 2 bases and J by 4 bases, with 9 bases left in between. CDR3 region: CASSYADNNQPQHF. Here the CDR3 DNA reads TGTGCCAGCAGTTACGCGGACAATAATCAGCCCCAGCATTTT.

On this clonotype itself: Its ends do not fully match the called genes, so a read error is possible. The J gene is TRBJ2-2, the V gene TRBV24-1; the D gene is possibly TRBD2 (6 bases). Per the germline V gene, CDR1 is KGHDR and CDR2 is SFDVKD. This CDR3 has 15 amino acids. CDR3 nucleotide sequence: TGTGCCACCAGTGATTTCCGGGAGAACACCGGGAAGCTGTTTTTT. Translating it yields CATSDFRENTGKLFF.

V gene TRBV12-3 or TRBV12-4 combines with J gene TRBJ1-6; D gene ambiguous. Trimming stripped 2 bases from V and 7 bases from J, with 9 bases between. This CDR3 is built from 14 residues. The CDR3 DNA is TGTGCCAGCAGTTTACGCAGCAGCAATTCACCCCTCCACTTT. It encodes CASSLRSSNSPLHF.

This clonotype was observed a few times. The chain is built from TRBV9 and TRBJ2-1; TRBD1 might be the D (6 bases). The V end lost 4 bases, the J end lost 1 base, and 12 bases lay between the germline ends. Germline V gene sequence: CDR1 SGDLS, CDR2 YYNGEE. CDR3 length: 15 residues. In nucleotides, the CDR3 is TGTGCCAGCAGCATCAGGGGAAATTCCTACAATGAGCAGTTCTTC. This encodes CASSIRGNSYNEQFF.

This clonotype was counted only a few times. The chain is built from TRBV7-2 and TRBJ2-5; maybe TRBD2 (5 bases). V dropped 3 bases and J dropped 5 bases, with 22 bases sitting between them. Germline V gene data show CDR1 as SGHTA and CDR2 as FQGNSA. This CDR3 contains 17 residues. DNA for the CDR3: TGTGCCAGCAGCTTTATCAACACCCTCAGCGGTTACGAGACCCAGTACTTC. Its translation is CASSFINTLSGYETQYF.

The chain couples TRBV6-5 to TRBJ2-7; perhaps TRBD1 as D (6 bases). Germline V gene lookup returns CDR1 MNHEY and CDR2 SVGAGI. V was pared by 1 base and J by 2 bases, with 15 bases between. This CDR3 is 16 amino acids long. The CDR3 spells CASSYWDTQSPYEQYF. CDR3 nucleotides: TGTGCCAGCAGTTACTGGGACACCCAATCTCCCTACGAGCAGTACTTC.

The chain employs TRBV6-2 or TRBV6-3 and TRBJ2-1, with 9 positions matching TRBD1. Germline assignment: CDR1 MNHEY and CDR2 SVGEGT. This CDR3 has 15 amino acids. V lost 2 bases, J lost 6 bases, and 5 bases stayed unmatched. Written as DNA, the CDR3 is TGTGCCAGCAGTTACAAGGGACAGGGAGGCAATGAGCAGTTCTTC. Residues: CASSYKGQGGNEQFF.

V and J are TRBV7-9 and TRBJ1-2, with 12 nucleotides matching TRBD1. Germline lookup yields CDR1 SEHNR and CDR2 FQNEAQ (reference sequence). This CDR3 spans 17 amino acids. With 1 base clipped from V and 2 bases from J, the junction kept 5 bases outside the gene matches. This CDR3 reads CASSLGGQGAFNYGYTF. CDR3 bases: TGTGCCAGCAGCTTAGGGGGACAGGGGGCTTTCAACTATGGCTACACCTTC.

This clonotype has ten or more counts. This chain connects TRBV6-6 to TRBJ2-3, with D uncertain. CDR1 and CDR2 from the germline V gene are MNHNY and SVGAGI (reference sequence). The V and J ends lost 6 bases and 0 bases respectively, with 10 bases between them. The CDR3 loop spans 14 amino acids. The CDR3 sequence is CASSSDGSTDTQYF. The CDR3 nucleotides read TGTGCCAGCAGCTCGGACGGTAGCACAGATACGCAGTATTTT.

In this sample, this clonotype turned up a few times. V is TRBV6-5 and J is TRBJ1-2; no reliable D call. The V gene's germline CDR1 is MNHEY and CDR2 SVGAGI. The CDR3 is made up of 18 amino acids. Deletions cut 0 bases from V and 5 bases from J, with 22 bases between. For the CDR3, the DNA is TGTGCCAGCAGTTACTCGAGTATTCGTGCGAGAATTGGATATGGCTACACCTTC. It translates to CASSYSSIRARIGYGYTF.

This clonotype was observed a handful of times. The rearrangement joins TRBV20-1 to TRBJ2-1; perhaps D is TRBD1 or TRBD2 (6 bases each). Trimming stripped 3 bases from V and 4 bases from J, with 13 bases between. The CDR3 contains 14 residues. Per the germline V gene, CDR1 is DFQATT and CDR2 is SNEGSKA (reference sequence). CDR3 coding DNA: TGCAGTGCTAGGTGGGGGGCCTCTTACAATGAGCAGTTCTTC. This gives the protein CSARWGASYNEQFF.

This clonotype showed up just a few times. CDR3 residues: CASSPGYGTTSYNEQFF. In DNA form, the CDR3 reads TGTGCCAGCAGTCCAGGATACGGGACAACTTCCTACAATGAGCAGTTCTTC. The chain uses TRBV28 and TRBJ2-1; D is possibly TRBD1 (6 bases). The CDR3 spans 17 residues. V lost 5 bases, J lost 1 base, and 18 bases lay in between. Germline values: CDR1 MDHEN, CDR2 SYDVKM.

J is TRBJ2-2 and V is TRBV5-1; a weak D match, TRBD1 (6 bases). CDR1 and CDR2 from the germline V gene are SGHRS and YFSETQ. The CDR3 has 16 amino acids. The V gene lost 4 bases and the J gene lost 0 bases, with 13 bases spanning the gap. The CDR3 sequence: CASSPTRDTNTGELFF. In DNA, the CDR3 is TGCGCCAGCAGCCCCACACGGGACACGAACACCGGGGAGCTGTTTTTT.

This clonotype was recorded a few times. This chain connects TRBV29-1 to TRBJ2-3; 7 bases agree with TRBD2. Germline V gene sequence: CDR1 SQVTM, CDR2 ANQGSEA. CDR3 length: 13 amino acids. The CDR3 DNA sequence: TGCAGTGCGGGCGGGAGTTCGACAGATACGCAGTATTTT. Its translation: CSAGGSSTDTQYF.